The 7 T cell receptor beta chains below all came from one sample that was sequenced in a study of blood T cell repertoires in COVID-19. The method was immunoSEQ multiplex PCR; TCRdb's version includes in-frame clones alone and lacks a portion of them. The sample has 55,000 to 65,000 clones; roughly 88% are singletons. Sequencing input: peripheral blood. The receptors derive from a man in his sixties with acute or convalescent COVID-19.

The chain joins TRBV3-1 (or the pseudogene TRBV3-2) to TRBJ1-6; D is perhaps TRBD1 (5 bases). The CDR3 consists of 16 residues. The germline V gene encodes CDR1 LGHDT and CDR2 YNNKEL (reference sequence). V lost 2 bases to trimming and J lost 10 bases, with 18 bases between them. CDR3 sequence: CASSQKGRGRSSPLHF. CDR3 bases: TGTGCCAGCAGCCAAAAAGGGAGGGGCAGAAGCTCACCCCTCCACTTT.

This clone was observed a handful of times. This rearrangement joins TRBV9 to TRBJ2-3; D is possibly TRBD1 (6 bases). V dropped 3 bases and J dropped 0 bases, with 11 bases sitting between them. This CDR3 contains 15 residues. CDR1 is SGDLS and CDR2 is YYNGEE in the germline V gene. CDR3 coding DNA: TGTGCCAGCAGCGCCGGACAGTACAGCACAGATACGCAGTATTTT. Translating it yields CASSAGQYSTDTQYF. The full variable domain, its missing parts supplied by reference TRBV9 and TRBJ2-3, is DSGVTQTPKHLITATGQRVTLRCSPRSGDLSVYWYQQSLDQGLQFLIQYYNGEERAKGNILERFSAQQFPDLHSELNLSSLELGDSALYFCASSAGQYSTDTQYFGPGTRLTVL.

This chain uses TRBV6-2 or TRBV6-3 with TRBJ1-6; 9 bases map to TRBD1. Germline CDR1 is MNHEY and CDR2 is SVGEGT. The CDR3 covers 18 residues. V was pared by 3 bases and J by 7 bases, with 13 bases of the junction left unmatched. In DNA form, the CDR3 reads TGTGCCAGCAGTTATCATAAAACGGGGACAGGGATCAATTCACCCCTCCACTTT. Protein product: CASSYHKTGTGINSPLHF.

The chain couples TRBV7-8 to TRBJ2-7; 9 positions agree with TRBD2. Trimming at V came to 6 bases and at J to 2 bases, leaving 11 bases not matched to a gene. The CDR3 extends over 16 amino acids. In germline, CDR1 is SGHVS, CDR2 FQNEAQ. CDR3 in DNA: TGTGCCAGCAGTCTTAGAGCGGCGGGAGGGGCCTACGAGCAGTACTTC. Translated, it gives CASSLRAAGGAYEQYF.

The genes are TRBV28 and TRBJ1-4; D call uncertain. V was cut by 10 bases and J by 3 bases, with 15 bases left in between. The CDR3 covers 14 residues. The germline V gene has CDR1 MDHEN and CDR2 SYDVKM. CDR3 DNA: TGTGCCACTTCCGAAGGGAGGGCTAATGAAAAACTGTTTTTT. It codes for CATSEGRANEKLFF. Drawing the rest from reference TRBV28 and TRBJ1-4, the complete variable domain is DVKVTQSSRYLVKRTGEKVFLECVQDMDHENMFWYRQDPGLGLRLIYFSYDVKMKEKGDIPEGYSVSREKKERFSLILESASTNQTSMYLCATSEGRANEKLFFGSGTQLSVL.

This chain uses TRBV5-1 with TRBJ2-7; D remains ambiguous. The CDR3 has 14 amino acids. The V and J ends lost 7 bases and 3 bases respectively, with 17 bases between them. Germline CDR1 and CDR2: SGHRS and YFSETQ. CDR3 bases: TGCGCCAGCTCCGCTAGAGAGAGCCACTACGAGCAGTACTTC. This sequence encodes CASSARESHYEQYF.

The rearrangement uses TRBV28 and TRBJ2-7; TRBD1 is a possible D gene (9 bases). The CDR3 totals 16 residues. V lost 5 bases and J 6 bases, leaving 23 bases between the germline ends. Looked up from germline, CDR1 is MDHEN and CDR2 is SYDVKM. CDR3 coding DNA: TGTGCCAGCAGTGCCCCCCGGGGACAGGGACTAGGCGAGCAGTACTTC. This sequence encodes CASSAPRGQGLGEQYF. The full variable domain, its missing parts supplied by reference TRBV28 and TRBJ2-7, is DVKVTQSSRYLVKRTGEKVFLECVQDMDHENMFWYRQDPGLGLRLIYFSYDVKMKEKGDIPEGYSVSREKKERFSLILESASTNQTSMYLCASSAPRGQGLGEQYFGPGTRLTVT.